This T cell receptor beta chain was captured in a study of shared T cell receptors in the human thymus. Clones were sequenced by immunoSEQ multiplex PCR, and TCRdb holds only the in-frame ones, with some missing. This repertoire shows approximately 490,000 clones, around three quarters found once; its top ten account for about 0.013%. This CDR3 is 10 amino acids long. Germline CDR1 and CDR2: DFQATT and SNEGSKA (reference sequence). V was clipped by 4 bases and J by 5 bases, with 4 bases between them. Another study also made use of these data, one on human thymus T cells. That paper states: Infants, healthy and Finnish, who were having corrective surgery for congenital heart defects served as donors. Thymus tissue for the work was resected from patients undergoing corrective heart surgery. Gene usage (both V and J) appeared biased in thymic and blood repertoires. Unrelated individuals reportedly shared highly overlapping thymic TCR repertoires.

The rearrangement joins TRBV20-1 to TRBJ2-3, with D uncertain. Sample: thymocytes. This TCR was recovered from a boy under two years old with a congenital heart defect. The CDR3 bases are TGCAGTGCTATCAGAGATACGCAGTATTTT. This translates into CSAIRDTQYF.